This T cell receptor (beta chain) was identified during a study of T cells after yellow fever vaccination. Study summary: Preparation used SMART-Seq v4 Ultra Low Input for the low-cell-number fractions.

TCRdb ran MiXCR on the 5' RACE reads and lists one entry per CDR3 protein. The repertoire holds around 330,000 distinct CDR3 sequences, with roughly 3.5% as singletons. This clonotype was counted between two and nine times. Trimming cost V 7 bases and J 6 bases, with 12 bases left between them. Germline V CDR1 and CDR2: LNHDA, SQIVND (reference sequence). This CDR3 has 12 amino acids. This TCR was recovered from a man between 18 and 29 years old who received the YFV17D yellow fever vaccine. Sequencing was performed on PBMCs, taken on the day of the yellow fever booster vaccination. The gene calls are TRBV19 and TRBJ1-1; D is undetermined. The CDR3 DNA reads as TGTGCCAGTACTAAACCGGAATCTGAAGCTTTCTTT. Protein sequence: CASTKPESEAFF.